This TCR beta chain originates from a study of T cells in Graves' hyperthyroidism and ophthalmopathy. Amplified TCR beta CDR3 regions derived from RNA transcripts. A set of HTBI primers served as the primers for a first-round RT-PCR of the TCR CDR3. TCRdb processed the multiplex PCR reads anew with MiXCR; each CDR3 protein has one entry. The sample contains about 270,000 distinct CDR3 sequences, roughly 22% of which appear only once. Looked up from germline, CDR1 is SGHVS and CDR2 is FNYEAQ. Trimming stripped 2 bases from V and 5 bases from J, with 14 bases between. The CDR3 has 15 amino acids. This clonotype was observed a handful of times.

V usage is TRBV7-6 and J usage is TRBJ2-3; tentative D call: TRBD2 (6 bases). This clonotype originated in a man aged 25 to 40 with Graves' ophthalmopathy. What was sequenced was blood. The chain's CDR3 is CASSLHGREVDTQYF. The CDR3 bases are TGTGCCAGCAGCTTACATGGCAGGGAGGTAGATACGCAGTATTTT.